Below, one TCR beta chain is given with its context. Its antigen is unidentified. This entry belongs to a study of post-analysis software for immune sequencing data. Study results and limitations: TRBV segments more frequent in patients than in controls numbered five and included TRBV5-6, TRBV5-1 and TRBV20-1.

Unique molecular identifiers were carried by the TCR beta cDNA libraries. TCRdb re-called the PCR reads with MiXCR, one entry per CDR3 protein. The sample contains hundreds of thousands of distinct CDR3 sequences, roughly 30% of which appear only once. Germline V gene lookup returns CDR1 SGHDT and CDR2 YYEEEE. The CDR3 is 14 amino acids. With V trimmed by 3 bases and J by 0 bases, 3 bases remained unmatched. The sample was blood. The source is a girl aged 5-17 years with multiple sclerosis. The V gene is TRBV5-6, the J gene TRBJ2-7, with 7 bases identical to TRBD2. CDR3 nucleotide sequence: TGTGCCAGCAGCTCGGGACTACCCTCCTACGAGCAGTACTTC. Translating gives CASSSGLPSYEQYF. The entire variable domain, with the rest obtained from reference TRBV5-6 and TRBJ2-7, is as follows: DAGVTQSPTHLIKTRGQQVTLRCSPKSGHDTVSWYQQALGQGPQFIFQYYEEEERQRGNFPDRFSGHQFPNYSSELNVNALLLGDSALYLCASSSGLPSYEQYFGPGTRLTVT.